The 29 T cell receptor beta chains reported below all come from one sample, sequenced in a study of tumor-infiltrating lymphocytes in primary liver carcinoma. Researchers generated TCR beta cDNA from approximately 0.55 ug of total RNA, relying on a constant-region primer. Libraries covering TCR beta were generated through three nested multiplex PCR rounds (using a slightly modified ARM-PCR). For approximately 9 cycles apiece, the opening two PCR rounds ran with TRBV1-TRBV30 forward primers and a C-beta reverse primer. TCRdb ran MiXCR on the multiplex PCR reads and lists one entry per CDR3 protein. The sample has approximately 340,000 distinct CDR3 sequences, less than 65% seen once; the top ten hold about 6.1%. Alongside blood RNA obtained from unsorted whole blood, germline DNA was also extracted. Sample: peripheral blood. These receptor sequences come from a man aged 40-50 years with primary liver carcinoma and hepatitis B virus infection.

For this clonotype: This may be a read error: a much more frequent sequence differs by one nucleotide. V usage is TRBV6-5 and J usage is TRBJ2-3, with TRBD1 as a possible D gene (6 bases). From germline, CDR1 is MNHEY and CDR2 SVGAGI. The CDR3 runs 17 residues. CDR3 sequence (DNA): TGTACCAGCAGCTCAAGGCAGGGGAAAACTAGCACAGATACGCAGTATTTT. It yields the protein CTSSSRQGKTSTDTQYF.

Details on this clonotype: One end of the junction fails to match germline, which may point to a read error. This chain connects TRBV14 to TRBJ1-1; possibly TRBD1 for D (6 bases). This CDR3 is 14 amino acids long. Germline assignment: CDR1 SGHDN and CDR2 FVKESK. CDR3 amino acids: CASNQGGGLTEAFF. As DNA, the CDR3 is TGTGCCAGCAACCAAGGGGGGGGATTGACTGAAGCTTTCTTT.

As concerns this clonotype: A much bigger clone sits one base away, suggesting this may be a read error. J is TRBJ2-7 and V is TRBV4-1, with TRBD1 identical over 8 bases. Germline CDR1 reads MGHRA; CDR2 reads YSYEKL. The CDR3 sequence is 15 residues long. CDR3 region: CASSYIPGQAYGQYF. Written as DNA, the CDR3 is TGCGCCAGCAGTTATATCCCGGGACAGGCTTACGGGCAGTACTTC.

A note on this clonotype: This sequence may be a read error, since a much larger clone differs from it by one base. This rearrangement joins TRBV6-5 to TRBJ2-3; D might be TRBD1 (6 bases). Between the trimmed V and J ends, which lost 8 bases and 1 base, there was a span of 16 bases. Germline CDR1 is MNHEY and CDR2 is SVGAGI. The CDR3 length is 15 residues. In DNA form, the CDR3 reads TGTGCCAGCGGGACATCCTACTCAGGCACAGATACGCAGTATTTT. It specifies CASGTSYSGTDTQYF.

As concerns this clonotype: A much larger clone lies one base from this, so it may be a read error. The chain is built from TRBV6-2 or TRBV6-3 and TRBJ2-3; a weak D match, TRBD2 (6 bases). V lost 7 bases, J lost 2 bases, and 19 bases lay in between. This CDR3 is 16 amino acids long. Germline lookup yields CDR1 MNHEY and CDR2 SVGEGT. Here the CDR3 DNA reads TGTGCCAGCAATCTCGGTCTAGCGTGGACCACAGATACGCAGTATTTT. This gives the protein CASNLGLAWTTDTQYF.

The gene calls are TRBV6-5 and TRBJ2-7; 8 bases are shared with TRBD1. The germline gives CDR1 MNHEY, CDR2 SVGAGI. The CDR3 is made up of 14 amino acids. V trimming: 5 bases; J trimming: 6 bases; junction bases outside the gene matches: 9. CDR3 nucleotides: TGTGCCAGCAGTCCCTGTCAGGGGGCATTCGAGCAGTACTTC. Residues: CASSPCQGAFEQYF.

In this sample, this clonotype turned up a few times. A much larger clone lies a single base off, so this may be a read error. The final CDR3 position lacks the conserved phenylalanine or tryptophan, pointing to a likely read error. This chain links TRBV29-1 with TRBJ2-2; 10 bases are shared with TRBD1. V gave up 7 bases and J gave up 3 bases; unmatched junction bases: 8. In germline, CDR1 is SQVTM, CDR2 ANQGSEA. This CDR3 spans 15 amino acids. The CDR3 sequence: CSARTGGGYTGELFS. CDR3 sequence (DNA): TGCAGCGCAAGGACAGGGGGAGGTTACACCGGGGAGCTGTTTTCT.

On this clonotype itself: Mismatch with germline at one junction end may stem from a read error. The V call is TRBV11-3, the J call TRBJ1-1; weak D call: TRBD1 (5 bases). The CDR3 has 12 amino acids. The germline gives CDR1 SGHNT, CDR2 YENEEA. CDR3 protein: CTSREGNTEGFF. The CDR3 bases are TGTACCAGCAGGGAAGGGAACACTGAAGGTTTCTTT.

This clonotype was seen once. This rearrangement joins TRBV5-1 to TRBJ1-4; no definite D call. This CDR3 is 15 amino acids long. Per the germline V gene, CDR1 is SGHRS and CDR2 is YFSETQ. With 9 bases removed from V and 0 bases from J, the gap between germline ends came to 15 bases. CDR3 nucleotides: TGCGCCAACAGACCCGACGGCGCAACTAATGAAAAACTGTTTTTT. Translation gives CANRPDGATNEKLFF.

Comments on this clonotype: This may come from a read error, since a much larger clone is one base off. The chain joins TRBV6-2 or TRBV6-3 to TRBJ2-1; 10 nucleotides align to TRBD2. The ends lost 4 bases at V and 11 bases at J; junction bases unmatched: 11. The germline gives CDR1 MNHEY, CDR2 SVGEGT. This CDR3 has 15 amino acids. In DNA form, the CDR3 reads TGTGCCAGCAGTTTAGGACTAGCGGACGCAAATAAGCAGTTCTTC. Its translation is CASSLGLADANKQFF.

There are many counts of this clonotype. The J gene is TRBJ1-1, the V gene TRBV6-5, with TRBD1 as a possible D gene (6 bases). CDR1 is MNHEY, CDR2 SVGAGI, per germline. CDR3 length equals 15 residues. Trimming shortened V by 5 bases and J by 1 base, and 14 bases separated the two germline ends. Written as DNA, the CDR3 is TGTGCCAGCAGTCCTTGGGACAAAACGAACACTGAAGCTTTCTTT. It codes for CASSPWDKTNTEAFF.

This clonotype was recorded once. The junction departs from the called germline gene at one end, perhaps through a read error. The chain couples TRBV4-2 to TRBJ2-5, with D perhaps TRBD1 (6 bases). The V gene's germline CDR1 is LGHNA and CDR2 YNFKEQ. The length of the CDR3 is 16 residues. The CDR3 nucleotides are TGTGACAGCAGCCAGAATGGGGGCGCGACGGGAGAGACCCAGTACTTC. Translated, it gives CDSSQNGGATGETQYF.

The chain joins TRBV24-1 to TRBJ2-4, with 11 bases fitting TRBD2. V gave up 5 bases and J gave up 0 bases; unmatched junction bases: 2. Germline V gene data show CDR1 as KGHDR and CDR2 as SFDVKD. The CDR3 loop spans 16 amino acids. The CDR3 spells CATSATSGVAKNIQYF. CDR3 coding DNA: TGTGCCACCAGTGCGACTAGCGGGGTAGCCAAAAACATTCAGTACTTC.

In the case of this clonotype: Relative to the germline gene, one junction end is altered; a read error may explain this. V usage is TRBV11-2 and J usage is TRBJ2-3; tentatively, D is TRBD1 (6 bases). The CDR3 extends over 12 amino acids. Germline CDR1 is SGHAT and CDR2 is FQNNGV. The CDR3 sequence: CTSSSEQGTQYF. The DNA of the CDR3 is TGTACCAGCAGCTCCGAGCAGGGGACGCAGTATTTT.

The chain couples TRBV29-1 to TRBJ2-3; TRBD2 matches 9 bases. CDR1 SQVTM and CDR2 ANQGSEA come from the germline V gene. This CDR3 is built from 14 residues. The CDR3 DNA is TGCAGAGTCGATCTAGCGGGAACCACAGATACGCAGTATTTT. Protein product: CRVDLAGTTDTQYF.

A remark on this clonotype: At one boundary the junction diverges from the germline segment, which might be a read error. This chain uses TRBV6-1 with TRBJ2-5, with TRBD1 identical over 8 bases. This CDR3 has 13 residues. Germline V gene lookup returns CDR1 MNHNS and CDR2 SASEGT. Written as DNA, the CDR3 is TGTGTCAGCAGCCCGACAGGGGCAGAGACCCAGTACTTC. As protein: CVSSPTGAETQYF.

To note about this clonotype: A read error may be the cause here, since a much bigger clone is one base away. The chain carries TRBV4-2 and TRBJ2-2, with a tentative D call TRBD1 (5 bases). V gave up 1 base and J gave up 6 bases, with 9 bases separating them. Per the germline V gene, CDR1 is LGHNA and CDR2 is YNFKEQ. The CDR3 sequence is 14 residues long. This CDR3 reads CASSQGLGAGELFF. The CDR3 DNA reads as TGTGCCAGCAGCCAAGGTCTAGGGGCCGGGGAGCTGTTTTTT.

The V call is TRBV18, the J call TRBJ2-1, with 10 bases lining up with TRBD1. Germline assignment: CDR1 KGHSH and CDR2 LQKENI. The CDR3 runs 16 residues. V trimming: 3 bases; J trimming: 7 bases; junction bases outside the gene matches: 9. In DNA form, the CDR3 reads TGTGCCAGCTCACCTGTTAGGGACAGGGGTGGAAATGAGCAGTTCTTC. Protein product: CASSPVRDRGGNEQFF.

The chain has TRBV4-1 and TRBJ1-4; D is unclear. Per germline, CDR1 MGHRA and CDR2 YSYEKL. The CDR3 spans 15 residues. V was cut by 6 bases and J by 4 bases, with 15 bases left in between. The CDR3 region has the DNA TGCGCCAGCAGGGATGAGTTAGCGCATAATGAAAAACTGTTTTTT. Translated, it gives CASRDELAHNEKLFF.

V gene TRBV20-1 combines with J gene TRBJ2-1; TRBD1 matches 10 bases. V shed 6 bases and J 8 bases; nucleotides not matched to a gene: 10. This CDR3 has 14 residues. Germline loops: CDR1 DFQATT, CDR2 SNEGSKA (reference sequence). The CDR3 sequence: CSANRGTGDDEQFF. In DNA, the CDR3 is TGCAGTGCCAACAGGGGGACAGGGGACGATGAGCAGTTCTTC.

The chain combines TRBV6-1 with TRBJ2-7, with D tentatively TRBD1 (5 bases). The CDR3 sequence is 14 residues long. V lost 7 bases and J 2 bases, leaving 15 bases between the germline ends. Per the germline V gene, CDR1 is MNHNS and CDR2 is SASEGT. The CDR3 here is CASNGLRAPYEQYF. CDR3 DNA: TGTGCCAGCAATGGGCTCAGGGCCCCCTACGAGCAGTACTTC.

About this clonotype itself: The junction departs from the called germline gene at one end, perhaps through a read error. The V and J genes are TRBV6-2 or TRBV6-3 and TRBJ2-2; 10 positions agree with TRBD1. Germline lookup yields CDR1 MNHEY and CDR2 SVGEGT. The CDR3 covers 16 residues. CDR3 bases: TGTGGCAGCAGTTACGCTGGGACAGGGGACACCGGGGAGCTGTTTTTT. Translated, it gives CGSSYAGTGDTGELFF.

Comment on this clonotype: At one end the junction does not follow the germline gene, possibly because of a read error. V gene TRBV12-5 combines with J gene TRBJ2-5, with TRBD1 matching 7 bases. CDR3 length: 16 residues. Looked up from germline, CDR1 is LGHNT and CDR2 is FRNRAP. The CDR3 sequence is CANGPDRPQKRETQYF. CDR3 DNA sequence: TGTGCTAATGGTCCGGACAGGCCACAGAAGAGGGAGACCCAGTACTTC.

About this clonotype: This may be a read error, as it is one base from a much larger clone. This chain uses TRBV29-1 with TRBJ1-3; D gene unclear. Trimming removed 6 bases from V and 2 bases from J, with 17 bases in between. CDR3 length equals 15 residues. Germline CDR1 is SQVTM and CDR2 is ANQGSEA. This CDR3 reads CSVRPVEGAGNTIYF. The CDR3 nucleotides are TGCAGCGTCCGCCCGGTGGAAGGTGCTGGAAACACCATATATTTT.

The rearrangement joins TRBV11-2 to TRBJ2-5; D uncertain. The CDR3 is 15 amino acids. Germline V gene sequence: CDR1 SGHAT, CDR2 FQNNGV. Trimming cost V 0 bases and J 4 bases, with 12 bases left between them. CDR3 nucleotides: TGTGCCAGCAGCTTAGACGGTGGGCCCTCAGAGACCCAGTACTTC. Encoded protein: CASSLDGGPSETQYF. Combining the CDR3 with reference TRBV11-2 and TRBJ2-5 gives the whole variable domain EAGVAQSPRYKIIEKRQSVAFWCNPISGHATLYWYQQILGQGPKLLIQFQNNGVVDDSQLPKDRFSAERLKGVDSTLKIQPAKLEDSAVYLCASSLDGGPSETQYFGPGTRLLVL.

Turning to this clonotype: At one end, the junction sequence differs from germline, possibly due to a read error. This chain uses TRBV6-5 with TRBJ2-5; D might be TRBD1 or TRBD2, each matching 6 bases. Germline V gene data show CDR1 as MNHEY and CDR2 as SVGAGI. The CDR3 is made up of 14 amino acids. Here the CDR3 reads CASSYTSPGETQYF. The CDR3, as DNA: TGTGCCAGCAGTTACACTAGCCCAGGGGAGACCCAATACTTC.

In regard to this clonotype: A junction end diverges from the germline sequence, so it may reflect a read error. The chain combines TRBV11-2 with TRBJ2-7; 7 nucleotides agree with TRBD1. The CDR3 covers 14 residues. Germline V CDR1 and CDR2: SGHAT, FQNNGV. This CDR3 is CVSSRLGQLSEQYF. The CDR3 nucleotides read TGTGTCAGCAGTAGACTGGGACAGCTGAGCGAGCAGTACTTC.

The CDR3 spells CASSLAGTSGSREAQYF. The CDR3 DNA reads TGCGCCAGCAGCTTGGCCGGGACTAGCGGGAGTCGGGAGGCCCAGTACTTC. This chain links TRBV5-1 with TRBJ2-5; 14 nucleotides match TRBD2. Germline loops: CDR1 SGHRS, CDR2 YFSETQ. V lost 0 bases to trimming and J lost 9 bases; unmatched junction nucleotides: 10. The CDR3 contains 17 residues.

V gene TRBV11-1 combines with J gene TRBJ1-1; D not certain. This CDR3 region has 14 residues. Trimming shortened V by 5 bases and J by 4 bases, and 14 bases separated the two germline ends. The germline V gene encodes CDR1 SGHAT and CDR2 FQDESV (reference sequence). CDR3 bases: TGTGCCAGCAGCACACGACCCGAGGCCACTGAAGCTTTCTTT. This codes for CASSTRPEATEAFF.